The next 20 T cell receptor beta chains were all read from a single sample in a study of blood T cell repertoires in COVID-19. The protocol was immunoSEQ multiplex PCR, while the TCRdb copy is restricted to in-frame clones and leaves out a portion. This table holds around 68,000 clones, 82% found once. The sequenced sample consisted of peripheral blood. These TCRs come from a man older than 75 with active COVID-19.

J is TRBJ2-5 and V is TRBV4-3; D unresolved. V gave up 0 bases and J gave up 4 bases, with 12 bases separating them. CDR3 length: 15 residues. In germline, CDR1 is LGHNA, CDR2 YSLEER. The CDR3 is CASSQDPLGVETQYF. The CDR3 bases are TGCGCCAGCAGCCAAGATCCCCTAGGTGTAGAGACCCAGTACTTC.

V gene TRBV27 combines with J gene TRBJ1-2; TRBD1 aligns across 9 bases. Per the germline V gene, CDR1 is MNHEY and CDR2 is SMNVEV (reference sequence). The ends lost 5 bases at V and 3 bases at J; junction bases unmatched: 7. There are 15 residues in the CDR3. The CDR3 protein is CASSPSGTGYYGYTF. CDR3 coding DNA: TGTGCCAGCAGTCCATCCGGGACAGGGTACTATGGCTACACCTTC.

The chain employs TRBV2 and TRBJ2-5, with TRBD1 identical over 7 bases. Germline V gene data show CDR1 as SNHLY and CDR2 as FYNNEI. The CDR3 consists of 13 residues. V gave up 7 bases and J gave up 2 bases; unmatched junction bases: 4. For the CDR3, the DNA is TGTGCCAGCAAGGGGGCAGAACAAGAGACCCAGTACTTC. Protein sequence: CASKGAEQETQYF.

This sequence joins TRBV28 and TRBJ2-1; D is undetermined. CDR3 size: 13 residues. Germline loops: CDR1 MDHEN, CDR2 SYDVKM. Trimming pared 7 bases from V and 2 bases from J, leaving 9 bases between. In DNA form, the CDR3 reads TGTGCCAGCACGCGAGACACCTACAATGAGCAGTTCTTC. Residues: CASTRDTYNEQFF.

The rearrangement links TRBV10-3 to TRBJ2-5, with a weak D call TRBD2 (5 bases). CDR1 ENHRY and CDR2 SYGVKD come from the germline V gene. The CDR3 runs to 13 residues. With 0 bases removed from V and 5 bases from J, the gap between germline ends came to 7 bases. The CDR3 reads CAISESPGETQYF. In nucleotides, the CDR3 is TGTGCCATCAGTGAGTCTCCGGGGGAGACCCAGTACTTC.

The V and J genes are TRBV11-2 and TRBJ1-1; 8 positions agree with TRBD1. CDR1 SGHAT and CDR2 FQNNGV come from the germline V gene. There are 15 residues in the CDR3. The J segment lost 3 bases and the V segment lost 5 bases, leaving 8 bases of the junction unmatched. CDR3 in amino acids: CASSILQGDDTEAFF. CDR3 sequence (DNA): TGTGCCAGCAGCATTCTACAGGGGGACGACACTGAAGCTTTCTTT.

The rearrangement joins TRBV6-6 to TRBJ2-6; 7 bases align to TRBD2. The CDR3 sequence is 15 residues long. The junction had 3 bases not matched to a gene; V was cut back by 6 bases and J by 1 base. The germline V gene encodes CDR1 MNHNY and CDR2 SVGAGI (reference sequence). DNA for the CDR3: TGTGCCAGCAGCCCGGGGGGATCTGGGGCCAACGTCCTGACTTTC. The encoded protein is CASSPGGSGANVLTF.

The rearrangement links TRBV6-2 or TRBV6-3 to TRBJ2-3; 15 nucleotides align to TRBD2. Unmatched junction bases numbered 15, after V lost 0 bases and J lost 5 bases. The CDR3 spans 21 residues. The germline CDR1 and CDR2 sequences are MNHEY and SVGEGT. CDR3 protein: CASSYSIFGLAGGRIQDTQYF. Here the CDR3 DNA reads TGTGCCAGCAGTTACTCGATTTTCGGACTAGCGGGGGGGCGTATTCAAGATACGCAGTATTTT.

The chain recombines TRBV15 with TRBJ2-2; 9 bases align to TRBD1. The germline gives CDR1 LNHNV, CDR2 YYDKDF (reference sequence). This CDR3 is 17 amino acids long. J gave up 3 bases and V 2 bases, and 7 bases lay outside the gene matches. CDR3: CATSRPTRTGDTGELFF. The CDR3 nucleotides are TGTGCCACCAGCAGACCCACAAGGACAGGGGACACCGGGGAGCTGTTTTTT.

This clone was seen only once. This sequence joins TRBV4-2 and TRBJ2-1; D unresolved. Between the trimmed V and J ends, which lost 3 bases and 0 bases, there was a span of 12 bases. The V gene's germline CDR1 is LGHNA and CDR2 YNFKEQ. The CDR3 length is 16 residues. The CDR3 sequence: CASSQFLLSSYNEQFF. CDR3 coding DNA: TGTGCCAGCAGCCAGTTCCTCCTAAGCTCCTACAATGAGCAGTTCTTC.

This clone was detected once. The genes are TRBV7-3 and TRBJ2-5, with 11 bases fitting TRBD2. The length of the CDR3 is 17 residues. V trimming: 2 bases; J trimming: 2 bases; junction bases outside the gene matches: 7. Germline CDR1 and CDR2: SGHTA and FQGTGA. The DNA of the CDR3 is TGTGCCAGCAGCTTAGGTTCTAGCGGGGGGCAACAAGAGACCCAGTACTTC. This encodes CASSLGSSGGQQETQYF.

The CDR3 nucleotides are TGTGCCAGCAGCGCTACAGGGTTTACTGGAAACACCATATATTTT. Protein product: CASSATGFTGNTIYF. The chain recombines TRBV9 with TRBJ1-3, with D possibly matching TRBD1 (6 bases). The CDR3 runs 15 residues. Trimming shortened V by 3 bases and J by 2 bases, and 12 bases separated the two germline ends. Germline lookup yields CDR1 SGDLS and CDR2 YYNGEE.

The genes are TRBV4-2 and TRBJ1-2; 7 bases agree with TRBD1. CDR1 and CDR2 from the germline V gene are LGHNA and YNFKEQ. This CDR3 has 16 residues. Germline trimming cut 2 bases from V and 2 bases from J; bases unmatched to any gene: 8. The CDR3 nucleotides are TGTGCCAGCAGCCAACCTGGGACAGCGGCAAACTATGGCTACACCTTC. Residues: CASSQPGTAANYGYTF.

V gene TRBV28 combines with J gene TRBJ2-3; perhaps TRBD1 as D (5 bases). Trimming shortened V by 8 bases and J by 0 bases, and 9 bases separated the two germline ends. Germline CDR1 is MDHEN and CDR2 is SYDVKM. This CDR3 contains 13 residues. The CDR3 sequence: CASPDISTDTQYF. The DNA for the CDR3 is TGTGCCAGCCCGGACATCAGCACAGATACGCAGTATTTT.

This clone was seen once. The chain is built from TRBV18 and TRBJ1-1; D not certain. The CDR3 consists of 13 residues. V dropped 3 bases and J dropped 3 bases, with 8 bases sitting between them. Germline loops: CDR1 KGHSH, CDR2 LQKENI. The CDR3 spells CASSPVGYTEAFF. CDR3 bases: TGTGCCAGCTCACCGGTCGGGTACACTGAAGCTTTCTTT.

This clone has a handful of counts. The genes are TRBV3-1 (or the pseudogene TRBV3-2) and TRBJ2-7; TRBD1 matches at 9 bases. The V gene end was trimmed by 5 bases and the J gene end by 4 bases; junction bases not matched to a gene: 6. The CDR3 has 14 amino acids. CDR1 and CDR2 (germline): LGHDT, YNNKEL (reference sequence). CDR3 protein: CASSNGQGTYEQYF. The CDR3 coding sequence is TGTGCCAGCAGCAATGGACAGGGGACGTACGAGCAGTACTTC.

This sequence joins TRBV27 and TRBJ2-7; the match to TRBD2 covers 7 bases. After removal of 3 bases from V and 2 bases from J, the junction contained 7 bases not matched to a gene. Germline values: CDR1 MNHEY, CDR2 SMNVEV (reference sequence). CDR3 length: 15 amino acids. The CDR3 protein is CASSFVGGSPYEQYF. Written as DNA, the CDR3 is TGTGCCAGCAGTTTTGTGGGCGGGAGTCCCTACGAGCAGTACTTC.

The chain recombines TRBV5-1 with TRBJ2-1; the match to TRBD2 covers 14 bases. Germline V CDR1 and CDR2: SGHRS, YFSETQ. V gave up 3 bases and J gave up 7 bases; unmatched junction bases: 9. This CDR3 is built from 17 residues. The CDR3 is CASSSTATSGGANEQFF. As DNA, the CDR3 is TGCGCCAGCAGCTCAACCGCGACTAGCGGGGGGGCGAATGAGCAGTTCTTC. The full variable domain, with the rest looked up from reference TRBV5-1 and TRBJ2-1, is KAGVTQTPRYLIKTRGQQVTLSCSPISGHRSVSWYQQTPGQGLQFLFEYFSETQRNKGNFPGRFSGRQFSNSRSEMNVSTLELGDSALYLCASSSTATSGGANEQFFGPGTRLTVL.

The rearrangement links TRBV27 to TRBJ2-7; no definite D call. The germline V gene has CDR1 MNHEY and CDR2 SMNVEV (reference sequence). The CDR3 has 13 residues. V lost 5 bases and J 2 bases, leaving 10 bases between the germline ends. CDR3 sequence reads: CASSLSATYEQYF. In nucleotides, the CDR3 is TGTGCCAGCAGTCTTAGTGCCACCTACGAGCAGTACTTC.

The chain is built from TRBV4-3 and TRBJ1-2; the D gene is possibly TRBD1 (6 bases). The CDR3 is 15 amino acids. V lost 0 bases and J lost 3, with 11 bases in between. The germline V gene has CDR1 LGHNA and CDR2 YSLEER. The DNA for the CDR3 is TGCGCCAGCAGCCAAGAGGGGACAATGGACTATGGCTACACCTTC. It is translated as CASSQEGTMDYGYTF.